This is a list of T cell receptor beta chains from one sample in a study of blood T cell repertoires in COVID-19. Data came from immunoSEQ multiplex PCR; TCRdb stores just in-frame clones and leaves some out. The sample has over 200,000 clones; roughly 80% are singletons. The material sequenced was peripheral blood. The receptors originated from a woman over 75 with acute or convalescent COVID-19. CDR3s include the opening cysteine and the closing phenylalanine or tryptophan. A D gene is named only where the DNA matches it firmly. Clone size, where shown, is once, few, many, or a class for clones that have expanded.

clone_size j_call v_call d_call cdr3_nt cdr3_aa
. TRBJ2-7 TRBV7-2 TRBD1 TGTGCCAGCAGCTCCCGGGACAGGGGAGAGCAGTACTTC CASSSRDRGEQYF
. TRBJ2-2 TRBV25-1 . TGTGCCAGCCGCCACCGACACGCGAACACCGGGGAGCTGTTTTTT CASRHRHANTGELFF
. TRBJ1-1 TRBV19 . TGTGCCAGTAGTACCACAGGAGACACTGAAGCTTTCTTT CASSTTGDTEAFF
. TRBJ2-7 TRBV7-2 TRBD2 TGTGCCAGCCCTCTCTTTGGCCAGCGGGGCGTCTACGAGCAGTACTTC CASPLFGQRGVYEQYF
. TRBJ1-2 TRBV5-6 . TGTGCCAGCCATGTCGCCGAGGTTGGCTACACCTTC CASHVAEVGYTF
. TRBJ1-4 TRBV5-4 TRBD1 TGTGCCAGCAGCTTTGACAGGGCTCGAGAAAAACTGTTTTTT CASSFDRAREKLFF
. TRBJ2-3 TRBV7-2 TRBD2 TGTGCCAGCAGCTTAGCGGGACTAGCGGCAGATACGCAGTATTTT CASSLAGLAADTQYF
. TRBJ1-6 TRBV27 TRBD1 TGTGCCAGCAGTCGGGACAGCTATAATTCACCCCTCCACTTT CASSRDSYNSPLHF
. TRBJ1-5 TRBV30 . TGTGCCTGGAGTGTAAAATCGAGTCAGCCCCAGCATTTT CAWSVKSSQPQHF
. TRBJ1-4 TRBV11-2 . TGTGCCAGCAGCTCTGACAGTCTTGCAACTAATGAAAAACTGTTTTTT CASSSDSLATNEKLFF
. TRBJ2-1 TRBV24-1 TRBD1 TGTGCCACCAGTGATAAAGGACAGGTACACAATGAGCAGTTCTTC CATSDKGQVHNEQFF
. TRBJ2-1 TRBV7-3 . TGTGCCAGCAGCTTAACATTCAGTGGGAGAACCTACAATGAGCAGTTCTTC CASSLTFSGRTYNEQFF
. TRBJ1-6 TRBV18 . TGTGCCAGCTCACAGAATGGGGAGAATAATTCACCCCTCCACTTT CASSQNGENNSPLHF
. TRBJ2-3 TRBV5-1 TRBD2 TGCGCCAGCAGCTTGCAGCTAGCGGGAGGGCCGGCTACGCAGTATTTT CASSLQLAGGPATQYF
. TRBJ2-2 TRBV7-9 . TGTGCCAGCAGCTTCCGGCTCGGGGGAGACACCGGGGAGCTGTTTTTT CASSFRLGGDTGELFF
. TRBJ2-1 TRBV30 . TGTGCCTGGAGTGTCGAGTGGACAAGTGAGCAGTTCTTC CAWSVEWTSEQFF
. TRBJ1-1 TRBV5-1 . TGCGCCAGCAGCCCGGACTTGCGCACTGAAGCTTTCTTT CASSPDLRTEAFF
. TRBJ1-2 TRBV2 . TGTGCCAGCAGTGAGGGGGCGCGCTACACCTTC CASSEGARYTF
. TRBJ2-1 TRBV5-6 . TGTGCCAGCAGCCCCGGACAGTGGCACAATGAGCAGTTCTTC CASSPGQWHNEQFF
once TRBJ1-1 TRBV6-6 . TGTGCCAGCAACCGGGAGGGAAACACTGAAGCTTTCTTT CASNREGNTEAFF
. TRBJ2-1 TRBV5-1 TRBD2 TGCGCCAGCAGCTTGGGACTAGCGGGAGGGTCCAATGAGCAGTTCTTC CASSLGLAGGSNEQFF
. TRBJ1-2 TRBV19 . TGTGCCAGTAGCACCGTAAGGGGCCCTTCTATCTATGGCTACACCTTC CASSTVRGPSIYGYTF
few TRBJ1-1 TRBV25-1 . TGTGCCAGCAGACCCAGAGGGGGAGCGAACACTGAAGCTTTCTTT CASRPRGGANTEAFF
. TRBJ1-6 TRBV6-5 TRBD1 TGTGCCAGCAGAAATACAGGGGCAAATTCACCCCTCCACTTT CASRNTGANSPLHF
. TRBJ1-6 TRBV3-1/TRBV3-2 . TGTGCCAGCAGCCATCTCCGTCGGACAGCGAGTAATTCACCCCTCCACTTT CASSHLRRTASNSPLHF
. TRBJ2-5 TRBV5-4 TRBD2 TGTGCCAGCAGCGTCCCGGGACTAGAAGAGACCCAGTACTTC CASSVPGLEETQYF
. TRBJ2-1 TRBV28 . TGTGCCAGCAGTCCGAGTTTGTTCCCCCCGGGTGAGCAGTTCTTC CASSPSLFPPGEQFF
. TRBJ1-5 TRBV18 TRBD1 TGTGCCAGCTCACCGACAGGGGGCGATGGACAGCCCCAGCATTTT CASSPTGGDGQPQHF
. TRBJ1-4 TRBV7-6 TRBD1 TGTGCCAGCAGCTTAGGGACCGGACAGGCGGAAAAACTGTTTTTT CASSLGTGQAEKLFF
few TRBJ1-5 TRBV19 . TGTGCCAGTAGTACAACACAGGGAGATCAGCCCCAGCATTTT CASSTTQGDQPQHF
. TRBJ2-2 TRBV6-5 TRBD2 TGTGCCAGCAGTCGCCCGGGACTAGTGAACGGGGAGCTGTTTTTT CASSRPGLVNGELFF
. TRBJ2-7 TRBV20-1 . TGCAGTGCTAGTAGCGGCTCCTACGAGCAGTACTTC CSASSGSYEQYF
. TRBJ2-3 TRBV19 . TGTGCCAGTAGTGGCACAGGGGGGGCCGCTGGCACAGATACGCAGTATTTT CASSGTGGAAGTDTQYF
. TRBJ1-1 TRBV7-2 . TGTGCCAGCAGCTCCACAGGGTTGCTCACTGAAGCTTTCTTT CASSSTGLLTEAFF
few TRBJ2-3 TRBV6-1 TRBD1 TGTGCCAGCAGTGAAGTGAGGGGGCCGTCGGATACGCAGTATTTT CASSEVRGPSDTQYF
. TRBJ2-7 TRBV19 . TGTGCCAGTAGCCAAGACAGAGCTTCCTACGAGCAGTACTTC CASSQDRASYEQYF
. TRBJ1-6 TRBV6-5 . TGTGCCAGCTCCAATCCCTATTATAATTCACCCCTCCACTTT CASSNPYYNSPLHF
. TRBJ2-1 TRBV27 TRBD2 TGTGCCAGCAGTTTATATCGGGGGGGCGCGAATGAGCAGTTCTTC CASSLYRGGANEQFF
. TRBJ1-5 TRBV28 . TGTGCCAGCAAAGCGATTGTCAATCAGCCCCAGCATTTT CASKAIVNQPQHF
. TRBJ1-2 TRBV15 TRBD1 TGTGCCACCAGGAAGGACAGGGGAAACTATGGCTACACCTTC CATRKDRGNYGYTF
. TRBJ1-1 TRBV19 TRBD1 TGTGCCAGCACGTACCAAACGGGACAGGGGAATTCAGCTTTCTTT CASTYQTGQGNSAFF
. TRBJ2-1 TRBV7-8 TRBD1 TGTGCCAGCAGCATAGGGACCACAGGGGTCTCCTACAATGAGCAGTTCTTC CASSIGTTGVSYNEQFF